This TCR beta chain is drawn from a study of blood T cell repertoires in COVID-19 (dated by TCRdb to between 2020 and 2021). With respect to the entire study: Samples covering the acute and convalescent phases of COVID-19 were provided by collaborators in the United States, Italy and Spain. The material from the prospective study consisted of cDNA or gDNA derived from T cells, B-cell-depleted T cells, or PBMCs. Subjects who had been exposed to COVID-19, were actively infected with it, or had recovered from it provided the deeply sampled blood TCRbeta repertoires that made up the dataset. A freely available public database, intended as a resource for researchers studying the immune response to SARS-CoV-2, is where the repertoires were released. Samples came from the ongoing ImmuneRACE study (first 160 participants) plus 1,254 subjects from 6 global collaborators. Sample metadata almost always included a de-identified subject ID, COVID-19 status, age in years and sex. Where available, HLA class I and class II types were obtained from metadata supplied by the sample provider rather than from assay-based typing.

The paper's findings and limits, for the study overall: Clinical and demographic metadata were provided uncurated, with the amount varying by source and participant.

The CDR3 covers 15 residues, taking in both the cysteine and the phenylalanine. Only the CDR3 portion is preserved as DNA: 45 bases, with reading frame beginning at the first base. Trimming leaves V shorter by 4 bases and J shorter by 4 bases, with the junction holding 6 bases beyond the gene matches. From the germline V gene, CDR1 is SGDLS and CDR2 is YYNGEE. Each collaborating institution followed its own protocols to collect whole blood in K2EDTA tubes. For TCRbeta analysis, collaborator samples were shipped as frozen whole blood, as isolated PBMCs, or as DNA extracted from either sample type. Turning to this clone: Its antigen specificity is not known. No clone much larger than this one lies a single base away; base qualities are absent.

TCRbeta CDR3 regions were amplified from genomic DNA using the immunoSEQ Assay, a bias-controlled multiplex PCR. The study's processing was this. The number of nucleated cells in each sample was estimated by amplification of reference gene primers within the assay. To quantify the absolute abundance of each unique TCRbeta CDR3 rearrangement, sequence reads were collapsed and filtered. For each sample, productive Simpson clonality was calculated by taking the square root of Simpson's diversity index across productive rearrangements. Here the immuneACCESS table is served through TCRdb, limited to in-frame sequences with V and J called. Missing clones are a known gap in these copies; in checked studies unresolved V genes cover under half, and the rest lacks a known reason. From that table come the V and J calls and clone size; the DNA was used to work out D and trimming. In this sample the table shows 23,000 or so clones, around 92% of which occur a single time. Of the sample, over 2.5% is held by the ten largest clones.

The clonotype originates from a woman in her 70s with active COVID-19. The source material was peripheral blood. The chain is assembled from TRBV9 and TRBJ2-2; TRBD1 lines up with 8 middle nucleotides. The sequenced DNA: TGTGCCAGCAGCCCGGGGACAGGCCCCACCGGGGAGCTGTTTTTT. Protein translation: CASSPGTGPTGELFF.